The 27 T cell receptor beta chains in this list originate from one sample, sequenced in a study of identical twins. Using its own MiXCR run on the 5' RACE reads, TCRdb lists one record per CDR3 protein. The sample records 200,000 to 250,000 distinct CDR3 sequences, 7.5% being singletons. These data were likewise used in another study, on yellow fever vaccine responses in identical twins.

Sequenced material: CD8+ T cells sorted from blood. These receptors all stem from a woman between 18 and 30 years old in good health.

The chain carries TRBV27 and TRBJ2-7; D is perhaps TRBD1 (6 bases). This CDR3 comprises 14 residues. Germline V CDR1 and CDR2: MNHEY, SMNVEV (reference sequence). V was pared by 5 bases and J by 3 bases, with 14 bases between. The CDR3 bases are TGTGCCAGCAGTCACGGACGGGGACACTACGAGCAGTACTTC. It translates to CASSHGRGHYEQYF.

The chain uses TRBV12-3 or TRBV12-4 and TRBJ2-1; 8 bases are shared with TRBD2. V was pared by 8 bases and J by 5 bases, with 11 bases of the junction left unmatched. This CDR3 comprises 15 residues. In DNA, the CDR3 is TGTGCCAGCCGAGGCTTACTAGCGGCTGACAATGAGCAGTTCTTC. Protein sequence: CASRGLLAADNEQFF.

This clonotype was seen a few times. The chain joins TRBV2 to TRBJ1-5; 7 nucleotides agree with TRBD1. The CDR3 covers 16 residues. Germline lookup yields CDR1 SNHLY and CDR2 FYNNEI. J was trimmed by 5 bases and V by 6 bases; bases with no gene match: 13. Written as DNA, the CDR3 is TGTGCCAGCAGAGTTCCGGGACAGCGCTTCGATCAGCCCCAGCATTTT. Its protein is CASRVPGQRFDQPQHF.

The table lists this clonotype with a few counts. The chain uses TRBV5-5 and TRBJ2-7; the match to TRBD1 covers 10 bases. Per the germline V gene, CDR1 is SGHKS and CDR2 is YYEKEE (reference sequence). V trimming: 5 bases; J trimming: 7 bases; junction bases outside the gene matches: 12. The CDR3 consists of 15 residues. CDR3 bases: TGTGCCAGCAGTTGGGGACAGGGGTTGGTTTGGGAGCAGTACGTC. This codes for CASSWGQGLVWEQYV.

This clonotype was seen many times. V is TRBV7-9 and J is TRBJ2-5; D not resolved. Germline lookup yields CDR1 SEHNR and CDR2 FQNEAQ (reference sequence). V lost 5 bases to trimming and J lost 4 bases, with 17 bases between them. The CDR3 is 15 amino acids. The CDR3, as DNA: TGTGCCAGCAGCCCCGAACAACGGGTTCGAGAGACCCAGTACTTC. Amino acid sequence: CASSPEQRVRETQYF.

This clonotype came up many times. The V and J genes are TRBV4-2 and TRBJ2-7; D is possibly TRBD2 (6 bases). Germline CDR1 reads LGHNA; CDR2 reads YNFKEQ. Trimming removed 9 bases from V and 2 bases from J, with 11 bases in between. The CDR3 is 12 residues long. CDR3 in amino acids: CARGTHTYEQYF. In nucleotides, the CDR3 is TGTGCCAGGGGGACTCACACCTACGAGCAGTACTTC.

The V and J genes are TRBV10-3 and TRBJ2-7; D gene uncertain. The length of the CDR3 is 16 residues. The germline CDR1 and CDR2 sequences are ENHRY and SYGVKD. Trimming stripped 0 bases from V and 5 bases from J, with 17 bases between. Here the CDR3 reads CAISESTLLPPDEQYV. CDR3 DNA: TGTGCCATCAGTGAGTCCACTCTGTTGCCGCCGGACGAGCAGTACGTC.

This clonotype was seen a handful of times. This sequence joins TRBV24-1 and TRBJ2-1; D gene unclear. The germline V gene has CDR1 KGHDR and CDR2 SFDVKD. Trimming left V 4 bases short and J 8 bases short, with 17 bases between. The CDR3 extends over 15 amino acids. The chain's CDR3 is CATSDRHAVSDEQFF. Here the CDR3 DNA reads TGTGCCACCAGTGACAGACACGCGGTAAGTGATGAGCAGTTCTTC.

The rearrangement uses TRBV7-2 and TRBJ2-7, with TRBD2 matching 7 bases. CDR1 is SGHTA and CDR2 is FQGNSA in the germline V gene. The trim removed 2 bases at V and 0 bases at J, leaving 10 bases unmatched. The CDR3 contains 17 residues. The CDR3 nucleotides are TGTGCCAGCAGCTTAAATGGGAGGGGTACGAGCTCCTACGAGCAGTACTTC. This sequence encodes CASSLNGRGTSSYEQYF.

This chain uses TRBV7-6 with TRBJ2-3, with 7 bases fitting TRBD2. V shed 5 bases, J shed 0 bases, and the junction held 8 bases outside the gene matches. The CDR3 has 16 amino acids. Looked up from germline, CDR1 is SGHVS and CDR2 is FNYEAQ. The CDR3 DNA sequence: TGTGCCAGCAGCCACCGCCTAGCGGAAAGCACAGATACGCAGTATTTT. Protein sequence: CASSHRLAESTDTQYF.

The chain joins TRBV27 to TRBJ2-5, with a possible D match to TRBD2 (5 bases). This CDR3 has 13 amino acids. Looked up from germline, CDR1 is MNHEY and CDR2 is SMNVEV (reference sequence). Deletions cut 6 bases from V and 4 bases from J, with 12 bases between. Written as DNA, the CDR3 is TGTGCCAGCAGCGGACTTCGGAGAGAGACCCAGTACTTC. As protein: CASSGLRRETQYF.

In this sample, this clonotype turned up a few times. This rearrangement joins TRBV20-1 to TRBJ2-5, with 10 positions matching TRBD1. This CDR3 comprises 16 residues. V trimming: 0 bases; J trimming: 5 bases; junction bases outside the gene matches: 9. Germline V gene lookup returns CDR1 DFQATT and CDR2 SNEGSKA (reference sequence). The CDR3 sequence is CSARDQEDRGRETQYF. The CDR3 nucleotides are TGCAGTGCTAGAGATCAGGAAGACAGGGGGCGTGAGACCCAGTACTTC.

This clonotype was counted ten times or more. The chain uses TRBV5-6 and TRBJ2-4, with 8 bases fitting TRBD2. CDR1 and CDR2 (germline): SGHDT, YYEEEE. This CDR3 has 14 amino acids. Unmatched junction bases numbered 6, after V lost 0 bases and J lost 10 bases. The CDR3 reads CASSLVSGGVIQYF. The DNA for the CDR3 is TGTGCCAGCAGCTTGGTTTCGGGAGGGGTAATTCAGTACTTC.

There are many counts of this clonotype. This chain connects TRBV12-3 or TRBV12-4 to TRBJ2-7, with 7 positions matching TRBD1. This CDR3 is 14 amino acids long. After removal of 3 bases from V and 5 bases from J, the junction contained 7 bases not matched to a gene. This CDR3 reads CASSFLTGFNEQYV. The CDR3 DNA reads TGTGCCAGCAGTTTTCTGACAGGGTTCAACGAGCAGTACGTC.

The chain joins TRBV11-1 to TRBJ2-1, with 13 nucleotides matching TRBD2. V shed 2 bases, J shed 4 bases, and the junction held 17 bases outside the gene matches. The CDR3 consists of 21 residues. CDR1 is SGHAT, CDR2 FQDESV, per germline (reference sequence). Here the CDR3 reads CASSLLGAKLAGGRKYNEQFF. In nucleotides, the CDR3 is TGTGCCAGCAGCTTACTCGGGGCGAAACTAGCGGGGGGGCGTAAGTACAATGAGCAGTTCTTC. The whole variable domain, filled in from reference TRBV11-1 and TRBJ2-1, reads EAEVAQSPRYKITEKSQAVAFWCDPISGHATLYWYRQILGQGPELLVQFQDESVVDDSQLPKDRFSAERLKGVDSTLKIQPAELGDSAMYLCASSLLGAKLAGGRKYNEQFFGPGTRLTVL.

This clonotype was detected only a few times. The genes are TRBV12-3 or TRBV12-4 and TRBJ2-1; D remains unclear. The CDR3 is 15 residues long. Between the trimmed V and J ends, which lost 5 bases and 0 bases, there was a span of 11 bases. Here the CDR3 DNA reads TGTGCCAGCAGTGGTAGACTCAGCTCCTACAATGAGCAGTTCTTC. Encoded protein: CASSGRLSSYNEQFF.

The chain carries TRBV6-1 and TRBJ2-1, with D perhaps TRBD1 (5 bases). There are 13 residues in the CDR3. Germline values: CDR1 MNHNS, CDR2 SASEGT. V was clipped by 5 bases and J by 5 bases, with 10 bases between them. CDR3 sequence reads: CASSNDSHNEQFF. CDR3 sequence (DNA): TGTGCCAGCAGTAATGACAGCCACAATGAGCAGTTCTTC.

The chain has TRBV27 and TRBJ2-1, with D maybe TRBD1 (5 bases). The CDR3 runs 14 residues. V lost 4 bases and J lost 6, with 13 bases in between. Germline CDR1 and CDR2: MNHEY and SMNVEV (reference sequence). CDR3: CASSWGAPSNEQFF. In nucleotides, the CDR3 is TGTGCCAGCAGTTGGGGCGCCCCCAGCAATGAGCAGTTCTTC.

At least ten counts were recorded for this clonotype. This chain connects TRBV6-4 to TRBJ2-1; the D gene is possibly TRBD2 (5 bases). V was clipped by 5 bases and J by 2 bases, with 7 bases between them. This CDR3 region has 13 residues. Germline loops: CDR1 MRHNA, CDR2 SNTAGT. CDR3 coding DNA: TGTGCCAGCAGTCCGGGGACCTACAATGAGCAGTTCTTC. It translates to CASSPGTYNEQFF.

In this sample, this clonotype turned up many times. The chain couples TRBV6-1 to TRBJ2-1, with D maybe TRBD1 (5 bases). Trimming stripped 6 bases from V and 9 bases from J, with 27 bases between. In germline, CDR1 is MNHNS, CDR2 SASEGT. This CDR3 is 17 amino acids long. CDR3 DNA: TGTGCCAGCAGCCCACCATTAAGTTGGGGCGGAACTATTGAGCAGTTCTTC. Translation: CASSPPLSWGGTIEQFF.

This clonotype has only a few counts. The CDR3 nucleotides read TGTGCCAGCAGCTACGCCTACAATGAGCAGTTCTTC. As protein: CASSYAYNEQFF. This chain connects TRBV11-2 to TRBJ2-1; D unresolved. Germline V gene data show CDR1 as SGHAT and CDR2 as FQNNGV. V was pared by 4 bases and J by 2 bases, with 3 bases between. This CDR3 spans 12 amino acids.

At least ten counts were recorded for this clonotype. This sequence joins TRBV6-5 and TRBJ2-5, with 8 nucleotides matching TRBD2. CDR1 is MNHEY and CDR2 is SVGAGI in the germline V gene. V gave up 6 bases and J gave up 5 bases; unmatched junction bases: 11. The CDR3 totals 15 residues. The CDR3 sequence is CASSNSGTRGETQYF. The CDR3 region has the DNA TGTGCCAGCAGCAACTCCGGGACTAGAGGGGAGACCCAGTACTTC.

This clonotype was counted at least ten times. The chain uses TRBV24-1 and TRBJ2-3, with D perhaps TRBD1 or TRBD2 (5 bases each). V was shortened by 2 bases and J by 2 bases, with 10 bases between the two germline ends. CDR3 size: 15 residues. CDR1 and CDR2 from the germline V gene are KGHDR and SFDVKD. In DNA, the CDR3 is TGTGCCACCAGTGATTCTGGGGGAGTCACAGATACGCAGTATTTT. Translated: CATSDSGGVTDTQYF.

This clonotype came up a few times. This chain connects TRBV20-1 to TRBJ2-3; TRBD2 agrees at 8 bases. Germline loops: CDR1 DFQATT, CDR2 SNEGSKA (reference sequence). The length of the CDR3 is 16 residues. The V segment lost 0 bases and the J segment 3 bases; nucleotides outside the gene matches: 8. In DNA form, the CDR3 reads TGCAGTGCTAGAGATCCCAGCGGGAGTGGTACAGATACGCAGTATTTT. Amino acids: CSARDPSGSGTDTQYF.

This clonotype was found many times. This rearrangement joins TRBV2 to TRBJ1-5; perhaps TRBD1 as D (6 bases). Germline lookup yields CDR1 SNHLY and CDR2 FYNNEI. V was cut by 2 bases and J by 0 bases, with 14 bases left in between. CDR3 size: 17 residues. CDR3: CASSERDIQISNQPQHF. The DNA of the CDR3 is TGTGCCAGCAGTGAAAGGGACATCCAGATTAGCAATCAGCCCCAGCATTTT.

This clonotype was observed many times. The rearrangement links TRBV6-5 to TRBJ1-5; no clear D. V lost 0 bases and J lost 0, with 18 bases in between. From germline, CDR1 is MNHEY and CDR2 SVGAGI. The CDR3 extends over 19 amino acids. In DNA, the CDR3 is TGTGCCAGCAGTTACTCTTTGGAGGGCTCTCCGTATAGCAATCAGCCCCAGCATTTT. It encodes CASSYSLEGSPYSNQPQHF.

This clonotype was recorded a few times. The CDR3 DNA sequence: TGTGCCAGCAGCCAGGACTTGGCGAGCGCAGATACGCAGTATTTT. Protein product: CASSQDLASADTQYF. V usage is TRBV28 and J usage is TRBJ2-3; D is possibly TRBD2 (5 bases). The V gene's germline CDR1 is MDHEN and CDR2 SYDVKM. CDR3 length: 15 amino acids. Trimming cost V 6 bases and J 4 bases, with 17 bases left between them.